A selection of T cell receptor beta chains follows, all from one sample in a study of OX40 agonist ivuxolimab in advanced cancers. The data were produced by immunoSEQ multiplex PCR, yet TCRdb's version contains in-frame clones alone and is incomplete. The sample yields some 85,000 clones, about 88% seen once. Sequencing was performed on CD4+ or CD8+ T cells sorted from blood, taken in a trial of the OX40 agonist ivuxolimab. Receptors were obtained from an adult with an advanced solid tumor such as melanoma, head and neck, liver or kidney cancer. The CDR3 runs from the conserved cysteine through the conserved F or W. A D gene is named only where the DNA matches it firmly. The listing skips clone size in some rows; elsewhere it reads once, few, many or a size class.

CASSLRGAGNTEAFF TGTGCCAGCAGCCTCCGTGGGGCAGGGAACACTGAAGCTTTCTTT TRBV7-9 - TRBJ1-1 - 15
CASSPGQSSGNTIYF TGTGCTAGCTCCCCGGGACAGTCCTCTGGAAACACCATATATTTT TRBV7-7 TRBD1 TRBJ1-3 - 15
CASSPPFRGVSYEQYF TGTGCCAGCTCACCACCCTTCAGGGGGGTATCCTACGAGCAGTACTTC TRBV18 - TRBJ2-7 - 16
CASSLDTGSLTDTQYF TGTGCCAGCAGCTTAGACACAGGGTCCCTCACAGATACGCAGTATTTT TRBV7-2 - TRBJ2-3 - 16
CASSFSVDTQYF TGTGCCAGCAGCTTCAGCGTAGATACGCAGTATTTT TRBV13 - TRBJ2-3 - 12
CASSYSLMGKKTQYF TGTGCCAGCAGTTACTCATTAATGGGTAAGAAGACCCAGTACTTC TRBV6-5 - TRBJ2-5 - 15
CASSLVDGELFF TGTGCCAGCAGCTTAGTTGACGGGGAGCTGTTTTTT TRBV11-2 - TRBJ2-2 - 12
CASSLTQYSTDTQYF TGCGCCAGCAGCTTGACCCAGTATAGCACAGATACGCAGTATTTT TRBV5-1 - TRBJ2-3 - 15
CASSPTRGQETQYF TGTGCCAGCAGCCCGACCAGGGGCCAAGAGACCCAGTACTTC TRBV21-1 - TRBJ2-5 - 14
CASSLSGGVETQYF TGCGCCAGCAGCTTGTCAGGGGGCGTTGAGACCCAGTACTTC TRBV5-1 TRBD1 TRBJ2-5 - 14
CASSQLGGVFGNTIYF TGCGCCAGCAGCCAACTCGGGGGGGTGTTTGGAAACACCATATATTTT TRBV4-3 - TRBJ1-3 once 16
CASSSGLQETQYF TGTGCCAGCTCATCCGGACTACAAGAGACCCAGTACTTC TRBV18 - TRBJ2-5 - 13
CASIDLSGGNTEAFF TGTGCCAGCATTGACCTTTCGGGGGGGAACACTGAAGCTTTCTTT TRBV6-5 - TRBJ1-1 - 15
CASSSPMGELFF TGTGCCAGCAGCTCCCCAATGGGAGAGCTGTTTTTT TRBV7-2 - TRBJ2-2 - 12
CASSSLTALLNSPLHF TGTGCCAGCAGCTCCCTGACAGCACTTCTAAATTCACCCCTCCACTTT TRBV27 - TRBJ1-6 - 16
CASSLTFSGGYTF TGTGCCAGCAGCTTAACGTTCAGTGGGGGCTACACCTTC TRBV5-8 - TRBJ1-2 once 13
CASNKDRGSTDTQYF TGTGCCAGCAACAAGGACAGGGGGAGCACAGATACGCAGTATTTT TRBV6-1 TRBD1 TRBJ2-3 - 15
CASSLGGADEQYF TGCGCCAGCAGCTTGGGAGGGGCTGACGAGCAGTACTTC TRBV5-1 - TRBJ2-7 - 13
CASSPLALAGVYQETQYF TGTGCCAGCAGTCCCCTGGCCCTAGCGGGGGTGTACCAAGAGACCCAGTACTTC TRBV2 TRBD2 TRBJ2-5 - 18
CSVCVMGGTEAFF TGCAGCGTTTGTGTAATGGGGGGCACTGAAGCTTTCTTT TRBV29-1 - TRBJ1-1 - 13
CASSLAALAGDEQYF TGCGCCAGCAGCTTGGCGGCGCTAGCGGGAGACGAGCAGTACTTC TRBV5-1 TRBD2 TRBJ2-7 - 15
CASSPNRAVVLTF TGTGCCAGCAGCCCCAATCGGGCGGTCGTCCTGACTTTC TRBV5-4 - TRBJ2-6 once 13
CASSPLQGTDTQYF TGTGCCAGCAGCCCTCTGCAGGGAACAGATACGCAGTATTTT TRBV5-4 - TRBJ2-3 once 14